One and the same sample provided the 27 T cell receptor beta chains below, sequenced in a study of T cells after posttransplantation cyclophosphamide. Method: immunoSEQ multiplex PCR; TCRdb's copy keeps in-frame clones and lacks some. The sample contains 25,000 to 30,000 clones, 86% of which appear only once. Sequencing input: PBMCs. The receptor set was obtained from a man aged 50-60 years.

The V call is TRBV11-3, the J call TRBJ2-7; weak D call: TRBD1 (5 bases). CDR1 SGHNT and CDR2 YENEEA come from the germline V gene. The CDR3 is 15 residues long. Trimming pared 2 bases from V and 3 bases from J, leaving 14 bases between. The CDR3 sequence: CASSLRQGPIYEQYF. Here the CDR3 DNA reads TGTGCCAGCAGCTTAAGGCAGGGCCCCATCTACGAGCAGTACTTC.

V and J are TRBV5-6 and TRBJ2-3; D gene unclear. Trimming cost V 2 bases and J 1 base, with 5 bases left between them. This CDR3 has 13 residues. Looked up from germline, CDR1 is SGHDT and CDR2 is YYEEEE. This CDR3 is CASSFLGTDTQYF. In DNA, the CDR3 is TGTGCCAGCAGCTTCCTTGGCACAGATACGCAGTATTTT.

This clone appeared a single time. The chain links TRBV7-9 to TRBJ2-6, with D maybe TRBD2 (6 bases). V lost 1 base and J 2 bases, leaving 12 bases between the germline ends. This CDR3 contains 17 residues. Germline CDR1 and CDR2: SEHNR and FQNEAQ (reference sequence). The CDR3 DNA reads as TGTGCCAGCAGCTTAGGCTCGGGGACTGCTGGGGCCAACGTCCTGACTTTC. This sequence encodes CASSLGSGTAGANVLTF.

The chain links TRBV4-1 to TRBJ2-7, with TRBD1 as a possible D gene (6 bases). This CDR3 comprises 12 residues. The V gene's germline CDR1 is MGHRA and CDR2 YSYEKL. With 0 bases removed from V and 10 bases from J, the gap between germline ends came to 10 bases. The DNA of the CDR3 is TGCGCCAGCAGCCAAGAACAGGGAACCCAGTACTTC. Its translation: CASSQEQGTQYF.

The chain uses TRBV28 and TRBJ1-3; D remains unclear. Trimming left V 9 bases short and J 3 bases short, with 9 bases between. Germline V gene lookup returns CDR1 MDHEN and CDR2 SYDVKM. This CDR3 has 12 residues. The DNA for the CDR3 is TGTGCCAGTACTTCACTTGGAAACACCATATATTTT. As protein: CASTSLGNTIYF. The full variable domain, its missing parts supplied by reference TRBV28 and TRBJ1-3, is DVKVTQSSRYLVKRTGEKVFLECVQDMDHENMFWYRQDPGLGLRLIYFSYDVKMKEKGDIPEGYSVSREKKERFSLILESASTNQTSMYLCASTSLGNTIYFGEGSWLTVV.

The chain links TRBV5-1 to TRBJ1-3, with a possible D match to TRBD1 (6 bases). V was shortened by 4 bases and J by 0 bases, with 11 bases between the two germline ends. The CDR3 is 15 amino acids. Germline V gives CDR1 SGHRS, CDR2 YFSETQ. CDR3 sequence (DNA): TGCGCCAGCAGCGATGACAGGAGCTCTGGAAACACCATATATTTT. Protein sequence: CASSDDRSSGNTIYF.

The table lists this clone with a count of one. This rearrangement joins TRBV7-8 to TRBJ1-5; D unresolved. Trimming removed 0 bases from V and 0 bases from J, with 21 bases in between. Germline CDR1 and CDR2: SGHVS and FQNEAQ. The CDR3 sequence is 20 residues long. The CDR3 reads CASSLAFSSAADLSNQPQHF. The CDR3 coding sequence is TGTGCCAGCAGCTTAGCATTCTCCTCCGCGGCCGACCTTAGCAATCAGCCCCAGCATTTT.

The chain joins TRBV4-1 to TRBJ2-7; tentatively, D is TRBD1 (6 bases). The V end lost 2 bases, the J end lost 4 bases, and 15 bases lay between the germline ends. The CDR3 has 15 amino acids. Germline values: CDR1 MGHRA, CDR2 YSYEKL. The CDR3 region has the DNA TGCGCCAGCAGCCAAATGGCAGGGGAAAATTACGAGCAGTACTTC. It specifies CASSQMAGENYEQYF.

The chain recombines TRBV10-2 with TRBJ2-7; 12 nucleotides match TRBD2. CDR3 length: 15 residues. The ends lost 3 bases at V and 3 bases at J; junction bases unmatched: 3. Germline values: CDR1 WSHSY, CDR2 SAAADI. The CDR3 sequence: CASSDPGLAGYEQYF. The CDR3 DNA is TGCGCCAGCAGTGACCCGGGACTAGCGGGCTACGAGCAGTACTTC.

This clone was detected only once. The rearrangement joins TRBV28 to TRBJ2-7; D is unclear. V dropped 5 bases and J dropped 3 bases, with 17 bases sitting between them. Germline V gene lookup returns CDR1 MDHEN and CDR2 SYDVKM. The CDR3 extends over 15 amino acids. The CDR3 loop reads CASSPPLVSYYEQYF. CDR3 sequence (DNA): TGTGCCAGCAGTCCGCCTCTGGTGAGCTACTACGAGCAGTACTTC.

The table lists this clone with a few counts. The chain is built from TRBV21-1 and TRBJ1-1; the table's D call TRBD1 went unverified against the DNA. TRBV21-1 represents a pseudogene. The CDR3 covers 15 residues. CDR3 nucleotide sequence: TGTGCCAGCAGGAATTCAGGGGGCGGGAGCACTGAAGCTTTCTTT. Encoded protein: CASRNSGGGSTEAFF.

The J gene is TRBJ1-1, the V gene TRBV10-3; TRBD1 is a possible D gene (6 bases). The germline gives CDR1 ENHRY, CDR2 SYGVKD. The V gene lost 6 bases and the J gene lost 3 bases, with 20 bases spanning the gap. This CDR3 has 16 amino acids. The CDR3 nucleotides read TGTGCCATCAGACAATCAGGGGCGGTGTCGTACACTGAAGCTTTCTTT. As protein: CAIRQSGAVSYTEAFF.

The V call is TRBV6-1, the J call TRBJ2-4; 7 bases fit TRBD2. CDR1 is MNHNS and CDR2 is SASEGT in the germline V gene. The CDR3 is 13 residues long. The J segment lost 9 bases and the V segment lost 4 bases, leaving 6 bases of the junction unmatched. This chain's CDR3 is CASSVGGEVIQYF. CDR3 nucleotides: TGTGCCAGCAGTGTGGGGGGGGAGGTCATTCAGTACTTC.

This chain joins TRBV5-4 and TRBJ2-3, with TRBD2 identical over 8 bases. J lost 6 bases, V lost 0 bases, and 6 bases had no gene match. This CDR3 comprises 15 residues. The germline V gene encodes CDR1 SGHNT and CDR2 YYREEE (reference sequence). Here the CDR3 DNA reads TGTGCCAGCAGCTTGGGGCCAGCGGGAGCTGATACGCAGTATTTT. This codes for CASSLGPAGADTQYF.

This clone has just a few counts. This chain uses TRBV6-6 with TRBJ1-1; D possibly corresponds to TRBD1 (5 bases). Trimming removed 2 bases from V and 4 bases from J, with 11 bases in between. The CDR3 spans 14 residues. Germline CDR1 and CDR2: MNHNY and SVGAGI (reference sequence). This CDR3 is CASSYGWGVTEAFF. In DNA form, the CDR3 reads TGTGCCAGCAGTTACGGGTGGGGGGTCACTGAAGCTTTCTTT.

The count of this clone is one. This sequence joins TRBV7-8 and TRBJ2-2; D might be TRBD2 (5 bases). The CDR3 contains 14 residues. V lost 1 base and J lost 7, with 10 bases in between. From germline, CDR1 is SGHVS and CDR2 FQNEAQ. For the CDR3, the DNA is TGTGCCAGCAGCTTAGTGGTCCGGGGCGGGGAGCTGTTTTTT. This codes for CASSLVVRGGELFF.

This clone is a singleton in its sample. The rearrangement uses TRBV9 and TRBJ1-4; 8 nucleotides align to TRBD1. Trimming at V came to 4 bases and at J to 2 bases, leaving 4 bases not matched to a gene. The CDR3 covers 15 residues. Germline V lookup: CDR1 SGDLS, CDR2 YYNGEE. CDR3 sequence reads: CASSTQGATNEKLFF. In DNA form, the CDR3 reads TGTGCCAGCAGCACCCAGGGGGCCACTAATGAAAAACTGTTTTTT.

In this sample, this clone turned up once. The CDR3 here is CASSYSVEYGYGYTF. DNA for the CDR3: TGTGCCAGCAGTTACTCGGTTGAATACGGCTATGGCTACACCTTC. The chain recombines TRBV6-5 with TRBJ1-2; D is uncertain. The germline CDR1 and CDR2 sequences are MNHEY and SVGAGI. There are 15 residues in the CDR3. Trimming took 0 bases from V and 4 from J, leaving 12 bases between them.

The chain joins TRBV10-1 to TRBJ1-6, with a possible D match to TRBD1 (6 bases). Trimming stripped 7 bases from V and 7 bases from J, with 14 bases between. The CDR3 is 14 residues long. CDR1 and CDR2 (germline): WNHNN, SYGVQD (reference sequence). The CDR3 bases are TGCGCCAGCATGGCAGGGGTAGGAAATTCACCCCTCCACTTT. This translates into CASMAGVGNSPLHF.

The J gene is TRBJ2-5, the V gene TRBV7-2; TRBD2 matches at 7 bases. Per germline, CDR1 SGHTA and CDR2 FQGNSA. J was trimmed by 1 base and V by 7 bases; bases with no gene match: 9. The CDR3 has 15 amino acids. CDR3 protein: CASTGYGGSQETQYF. CDR3 coding DNA: TGTGCCAGCACCGGGTACGGCGGGAGCCAAGAGACCCAGTACTTC.

This clone is a singleton in its sample. The chain employs TRBV19 and TRBJ1-6; D not resolved. The CDR3 loop spans 14 amino acids. Trimming removed 11 bases at V and 9 bases at J, with 20 bases between. Germline assignment: CDR1 LNHDA and CDR2 SQIVND (reference sequence). The CDR3 loop reads CASEAGRMGSPLHF. CDR3 sequence (DNA): TGTGCCTCTGAGGCGGGCAGAATGGGTTCACCCCTCCACTTT. The whole variable domain, remainder taken from reference TRBV19 and TRBJ1-6, is DGGITQSPKYLFRKEGQNVTLSCEQNLNHDAMYWYRQDPGQGLRLIYYSQIVNDFQKGDIAEGYSVSREKKESFPLTVTSAQKNPTAFYLCASEAGRMGSPLHFGNGTRLTVT.

The gene calls are TRBV9 and TRBJ1-2; TRBD1 matches 10 bases. The CDR3 runs 17 residues. Germline V lookup: CDR1 SGDLS, CDR2 YYNGEE. Trimming removed 3 bases from V and 0 bases from J; junction bases left unmatched: 8. The chain's CDR3 is CASSERDRGPSNYGYTF. The CDR3 DNA is TGTGCCAGCAGCGAACGGGACAGGGGCCCATCTAACTATGGCTACACCTTC.

J is TRBJ2-3 and V is TRBV9, with 7 bases lining up with TRBD2. Germline values: CDR1 SGDLS, CDR2 YYNGEE. With V trimmed by 4 bases and J by 1 base, 9 bases remained unmatched. CDR3 size: 16 residues. The CDR3 protein is CASSHPPGGGTDTQYF. In DNA form, the CDR3 reads TGTGCCAGCAGCCACCCTCCGGGGGGAGGCACAGATACGCAGTATTTT.

The chain has TRBV5-8 and TRBJ2-2, with TRBD2 matching over 9 bases. The CDR3 length is 20 residues. Germline V gene data show CDR1 as SGHTS and CDR2 as YDEGEE. Trimming at V came to 1 base and at J to 4 bases, leaving 17 bases not matched to a gene. The CDR3: CASSLMWRGGRRRATGELFF. The DNA for the CDR3 is TGTGCCAGCAGCTTGATGTGGCGGGGGGGCCGTAGGCGGGCCACCGGGGAGCTGTTTTTT. Full variable domain (rest looked up from reference TRBV5-8 and TRBJ2-2): EAGVTQSPTHLIKTRGQQATLRCSPISGHTSVYWYQQALGLGLQFLLWYDEGEERNRGNFPPRFSGRQFPNYSSELNVNALELEDSALYLCASSLMWRGGRRRATGELFFGEGSRLTVL.

CDR3 sequence reads: CASSQQGLADNEQFF. The DNA for the CDR3 is TGTGCCAGCAGCCAACAGGGACTAGCGGACAATGAGCAGTTCTTC. The V and J genes are TRBV5-4 and TRBJ2-1, with 11 bases aligning to TRBD2. Germline V gene lookup returns CDR1 SGHNT and CDR2 YYREEE (reference sequence). Trimming cost V 4 bases and J 5 bases; bases outside gene matches: 5. The CDR3 consists of 15 residues.

V usage is TRBV12-5 and J usage is TRBJ1-3; D unclear. The CDR3 has 12 amino acids. V lost 2 bases and J lost 8, with 7 bases in between. Looked up from germline, CDR1 is LGHNT and CDR2 is FRNRAP. The CDR3 here is CASGLNPYTIYF. The CDR3 DNA reads TGTGCTAGTGGTTTGAATCCCTACACCATATATTTT.

The chain carries TRBV11-2 and TRBJ2-6, with no clear D. Deletions cut 4 bases from V and 0 bases from J, with 7 bases between. Per germline, CDR1 SGHAT and CDR2 FQNNGV. The CDR3 has 15 amino acids. This CDR3 is CASSYQVSGANVLTF. The CDR3 bases are TGTGCCAGCAGCTATCAGGTCTCTGGGGCCAACGTCCTGACTTTC.